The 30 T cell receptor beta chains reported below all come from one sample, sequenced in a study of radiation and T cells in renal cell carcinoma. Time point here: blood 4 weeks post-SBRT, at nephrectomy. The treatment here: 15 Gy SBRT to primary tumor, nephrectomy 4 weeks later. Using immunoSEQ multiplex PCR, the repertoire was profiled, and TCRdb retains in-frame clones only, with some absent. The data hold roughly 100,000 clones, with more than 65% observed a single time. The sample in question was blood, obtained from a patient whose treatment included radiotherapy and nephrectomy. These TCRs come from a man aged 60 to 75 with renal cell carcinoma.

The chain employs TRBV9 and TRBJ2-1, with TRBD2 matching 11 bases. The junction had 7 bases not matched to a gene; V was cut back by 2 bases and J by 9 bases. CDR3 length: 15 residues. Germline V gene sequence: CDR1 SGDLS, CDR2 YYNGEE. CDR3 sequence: CASSVRTSGFSEQFF. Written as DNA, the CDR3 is TGTGCCAGCAGCGTCAGGACTAGCGGGTTTAGTGAGCAGTTCTTC. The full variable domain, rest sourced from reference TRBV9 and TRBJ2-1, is DSGVTQTPKHLITATGQRVTLRCSPRSGDLSVYWYQQSLDQGLQFLIQYYNGEERAKGNILERFSAQQFPDLHSELNLSSLELGDSALYFCASSVRTSGFSEQFFGPGTRLTVL.

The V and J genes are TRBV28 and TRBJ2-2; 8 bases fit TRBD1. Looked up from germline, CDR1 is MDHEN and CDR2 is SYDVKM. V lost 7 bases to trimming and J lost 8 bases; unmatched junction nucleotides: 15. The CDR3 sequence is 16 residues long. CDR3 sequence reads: CASTLQAQGATGELFF. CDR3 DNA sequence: TGTGCCAGCACCCTCCAGGCCCAGGGGGCTACAGGGGAGCTGTTTTTT.

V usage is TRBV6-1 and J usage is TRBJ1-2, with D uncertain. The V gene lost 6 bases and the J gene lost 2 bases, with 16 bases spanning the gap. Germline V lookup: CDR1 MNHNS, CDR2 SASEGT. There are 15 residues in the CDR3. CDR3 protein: CASRYDQTVNYGYTF. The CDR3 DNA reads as TGTGCCAGCAGATACGACCAAACAGTAAACTATGGCTACACCTTC.

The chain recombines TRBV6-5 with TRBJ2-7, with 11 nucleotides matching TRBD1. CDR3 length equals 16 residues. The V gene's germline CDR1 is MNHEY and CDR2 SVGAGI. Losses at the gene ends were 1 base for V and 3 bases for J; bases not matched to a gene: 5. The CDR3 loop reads CASSYYGTGGGYEQYF. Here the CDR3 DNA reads TGTGCCAGCAGTTACTACGGGACAGGGGGAGGCTACGAGCAGTACTTC.

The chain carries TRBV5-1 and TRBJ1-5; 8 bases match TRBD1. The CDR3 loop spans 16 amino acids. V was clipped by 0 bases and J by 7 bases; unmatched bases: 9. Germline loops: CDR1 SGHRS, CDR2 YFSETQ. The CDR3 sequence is CASSLEGQGAGQPQHF. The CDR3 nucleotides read TGCGCCAGCAGCTTGGAAGGGCAGGGGGCGGGCCAGCCCCAGCATTTT.

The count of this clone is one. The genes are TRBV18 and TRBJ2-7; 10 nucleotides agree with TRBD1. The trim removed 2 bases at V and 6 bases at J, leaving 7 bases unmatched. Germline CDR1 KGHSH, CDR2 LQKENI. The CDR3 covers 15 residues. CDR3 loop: CASSPAGTGVSEQYF. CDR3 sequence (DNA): TGTGCCAGCTCACCAGCAGGGACAGGGGTCAGCGAGCAGTACTTC.

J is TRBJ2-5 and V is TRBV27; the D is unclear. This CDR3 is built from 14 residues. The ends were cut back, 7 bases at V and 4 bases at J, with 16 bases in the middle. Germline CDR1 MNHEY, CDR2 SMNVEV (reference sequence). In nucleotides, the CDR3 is TGTGCCAGCAAGCCGCGGCCCGTTGGAGAGACCCAGTACTTC. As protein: CASKPRPVGETQYF.

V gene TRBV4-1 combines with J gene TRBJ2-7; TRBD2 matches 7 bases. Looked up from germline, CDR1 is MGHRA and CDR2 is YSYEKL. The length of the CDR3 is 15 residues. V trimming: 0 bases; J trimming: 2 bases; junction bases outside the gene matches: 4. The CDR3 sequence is CASSQDWLAAYEQYF. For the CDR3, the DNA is TGCGCCAGCAGCCAAGATTGGCTAGCGGCCTACGAGCAGTACTTC.

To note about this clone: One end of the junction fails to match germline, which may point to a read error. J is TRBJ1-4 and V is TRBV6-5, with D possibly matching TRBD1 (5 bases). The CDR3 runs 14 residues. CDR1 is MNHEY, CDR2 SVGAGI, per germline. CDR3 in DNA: TGTGCCAGCAGTTGGGGGACGGAGAATGAGAAACTGTTTTTT. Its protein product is CASSWGTENEKLFF.

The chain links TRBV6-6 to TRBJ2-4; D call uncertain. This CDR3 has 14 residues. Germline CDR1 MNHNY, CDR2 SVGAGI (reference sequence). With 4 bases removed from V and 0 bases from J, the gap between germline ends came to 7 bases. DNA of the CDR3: TGTGCCAGCAGTTGGGAAGTAGCCAAAAACATTCAGTACTTC. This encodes CASSWEVAKNIQYF.

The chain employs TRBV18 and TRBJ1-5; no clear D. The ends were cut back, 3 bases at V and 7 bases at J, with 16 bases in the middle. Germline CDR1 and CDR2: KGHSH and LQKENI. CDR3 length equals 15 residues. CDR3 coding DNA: TGTGCCAGCTCACCGGCGTTTCGCGGGTTACAGCCCCAGCATTTT. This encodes CASSPAFRGLQPQHF. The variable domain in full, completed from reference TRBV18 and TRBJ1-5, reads NAGVMQNPRHLVRRRGQEARLRCSPMKGHSHVYWYRQLPEEGLKFMVYLQKENIIDESGMPKERFSAEFPKEGPSILRIQQVVRGDSAAYFCASSPAFRGLQPQHFGDGTRLSIL.

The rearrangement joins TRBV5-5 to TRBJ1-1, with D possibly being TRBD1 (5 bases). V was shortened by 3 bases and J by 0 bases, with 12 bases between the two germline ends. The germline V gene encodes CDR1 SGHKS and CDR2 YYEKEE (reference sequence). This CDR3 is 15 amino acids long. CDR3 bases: TGTGCCAGCAGCTCCCTCAGGGCGATGAACACTGAAGCTTTCTTT. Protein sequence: CASSSLRAMNTEAFF.

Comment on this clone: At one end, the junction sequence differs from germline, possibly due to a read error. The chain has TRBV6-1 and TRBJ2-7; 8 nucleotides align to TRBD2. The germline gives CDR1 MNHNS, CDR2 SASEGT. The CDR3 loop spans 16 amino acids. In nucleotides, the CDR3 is TGTGCCAGCAGTGACCGATTGGCGGGAGGTTCCTCCGAGCAGTACTTC. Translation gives CASSDRLAGGSSEQYF.

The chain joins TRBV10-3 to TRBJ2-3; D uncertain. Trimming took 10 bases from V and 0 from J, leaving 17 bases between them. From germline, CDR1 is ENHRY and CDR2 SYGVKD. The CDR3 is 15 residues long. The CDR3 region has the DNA TGTGCCACAAGGTTTGGGTACTCTAGCACAGATACGCAGTATTTT. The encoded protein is CATRFGYSSTDTQYF.

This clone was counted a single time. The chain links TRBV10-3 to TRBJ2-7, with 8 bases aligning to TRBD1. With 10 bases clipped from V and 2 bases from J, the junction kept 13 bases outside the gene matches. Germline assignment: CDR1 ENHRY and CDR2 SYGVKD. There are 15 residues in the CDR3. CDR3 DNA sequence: TGTGCCACTAAAGAAACAGGGGGAAGCCCCTACGAGCAGTACTTC. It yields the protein CATKETGGSPYEQYF.

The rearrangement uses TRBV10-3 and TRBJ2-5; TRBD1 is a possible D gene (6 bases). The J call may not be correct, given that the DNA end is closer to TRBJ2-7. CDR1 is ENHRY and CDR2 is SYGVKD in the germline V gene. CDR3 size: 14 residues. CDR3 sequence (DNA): TGTGCCATCACCCCAGACAGGAGCTCCTACGAGCAGTACTTC. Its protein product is CAITPDRSSYEQYF.

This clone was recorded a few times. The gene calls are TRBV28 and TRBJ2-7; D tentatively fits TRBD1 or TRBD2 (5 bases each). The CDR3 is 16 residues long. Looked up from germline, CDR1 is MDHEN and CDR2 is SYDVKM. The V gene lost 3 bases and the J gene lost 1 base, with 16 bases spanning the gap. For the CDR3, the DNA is TGTGCCAGCAGTTTCCCGTCTATTGGGGGATCCTACGAGCAGTACTTC. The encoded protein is CASSFPSIGGSYEQYF. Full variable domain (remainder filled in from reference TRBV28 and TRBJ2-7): DVKVTQSSRYLVKRTGEKVFLECVQDMDHENMFWYRQDPGLGLRLIYFSYDVKMKEKGDIPEGYSVSREKKERFSLILESASTNQTSMYLCASSFPSIGGSYEQYFGPGTRLTVT.

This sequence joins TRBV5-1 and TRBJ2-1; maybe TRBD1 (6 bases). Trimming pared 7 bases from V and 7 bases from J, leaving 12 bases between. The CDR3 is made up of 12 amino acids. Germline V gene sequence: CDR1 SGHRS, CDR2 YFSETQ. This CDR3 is CASRPGANEQFF. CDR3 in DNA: TGCGCCAGCCGTCCAGGGGCGAATGAGCAGTTCTTC.

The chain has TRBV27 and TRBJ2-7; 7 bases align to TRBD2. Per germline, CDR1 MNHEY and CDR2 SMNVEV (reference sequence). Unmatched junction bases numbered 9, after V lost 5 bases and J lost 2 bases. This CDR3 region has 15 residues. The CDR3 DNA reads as TGTGCCAGCAGTGAGATGGGCGGGAGTACCTACGAGCAGTACTTC. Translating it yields CASSEMGGSTYEQYF.

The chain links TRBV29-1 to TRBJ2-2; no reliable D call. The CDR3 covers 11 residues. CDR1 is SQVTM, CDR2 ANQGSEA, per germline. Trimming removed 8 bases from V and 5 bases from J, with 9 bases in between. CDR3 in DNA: TGCAGCTTCTTGGTGACCGGGGAGCTGTTTTTT. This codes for CSFLVTGELFF.

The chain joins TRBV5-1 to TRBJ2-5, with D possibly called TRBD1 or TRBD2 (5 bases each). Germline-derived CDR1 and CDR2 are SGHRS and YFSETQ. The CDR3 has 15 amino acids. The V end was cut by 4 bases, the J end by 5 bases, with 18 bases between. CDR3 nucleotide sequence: TGCGCCAGCAGCAGCCATGGGCAAGGGGAGGAGACCCAGTACTTC. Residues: CASSSHGQGEETQYF.

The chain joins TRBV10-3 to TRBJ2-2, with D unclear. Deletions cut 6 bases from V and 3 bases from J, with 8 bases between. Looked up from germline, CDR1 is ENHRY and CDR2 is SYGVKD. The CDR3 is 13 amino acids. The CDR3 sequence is CAISGLDTGELFF. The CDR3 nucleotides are TGTGCCATCAGCGGCCTCGACACCGGGGAGCTGTTTTTT.

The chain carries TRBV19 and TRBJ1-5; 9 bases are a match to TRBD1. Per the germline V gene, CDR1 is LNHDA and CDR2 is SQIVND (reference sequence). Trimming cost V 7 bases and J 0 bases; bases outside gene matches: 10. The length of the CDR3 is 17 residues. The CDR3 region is CASTPQGAQLSNQPQHF. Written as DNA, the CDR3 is TGTGCCAGTACCCCACAGGGGGCCCAACTTAGCAATCAGCCCCAGCATTTT.

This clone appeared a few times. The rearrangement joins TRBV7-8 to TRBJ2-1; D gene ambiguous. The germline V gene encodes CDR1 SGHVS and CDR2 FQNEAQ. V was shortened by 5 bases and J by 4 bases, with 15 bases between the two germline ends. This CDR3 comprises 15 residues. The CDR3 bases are TGTGCCAGCAGCCGACGGGCAGGCGAGTACAATGAGCAGTTCTTC. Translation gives CASSRRAGEYNEQFF.

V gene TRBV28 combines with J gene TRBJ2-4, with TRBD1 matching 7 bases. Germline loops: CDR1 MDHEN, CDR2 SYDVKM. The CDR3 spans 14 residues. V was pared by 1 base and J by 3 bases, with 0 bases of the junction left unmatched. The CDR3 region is CASSLSGGKNIQYF. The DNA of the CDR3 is TGTGCCAGCAGTTTATCAGGGGGCAAAAACATTCAGTACTTC.

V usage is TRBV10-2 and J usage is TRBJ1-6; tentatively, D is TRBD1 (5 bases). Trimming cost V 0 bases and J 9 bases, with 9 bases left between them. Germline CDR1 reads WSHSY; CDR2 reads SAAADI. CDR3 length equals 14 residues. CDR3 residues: CASSESGRGSPLHF. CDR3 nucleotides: TGCGCCAGCAGTGAGTCAGGGAGGGGTTCACCCCTCCACTTT.

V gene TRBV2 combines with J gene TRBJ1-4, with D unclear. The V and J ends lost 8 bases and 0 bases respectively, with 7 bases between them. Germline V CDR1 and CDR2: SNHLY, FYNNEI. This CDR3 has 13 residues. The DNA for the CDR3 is TGTGCCAGCGTAGTGACAACTAATGAAAAACTGTTTTTT. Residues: CASVVTTNEKLFF.

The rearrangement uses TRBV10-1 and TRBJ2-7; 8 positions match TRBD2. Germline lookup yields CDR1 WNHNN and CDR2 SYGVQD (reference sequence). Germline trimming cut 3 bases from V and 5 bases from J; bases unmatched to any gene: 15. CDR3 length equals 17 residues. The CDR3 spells CASSDGAGLGGKNEQYF. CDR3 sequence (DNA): TGCGCCAGCAGTGACGGGGCGGGACTAGGAGGAAAAAACGAGCAGTACTTC.

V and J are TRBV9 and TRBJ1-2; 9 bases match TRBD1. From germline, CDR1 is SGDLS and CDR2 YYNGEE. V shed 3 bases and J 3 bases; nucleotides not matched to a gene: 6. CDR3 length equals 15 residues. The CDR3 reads CASSAPTGGDYGYTF. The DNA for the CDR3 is TGTGCCAGCAGCGCCCCGACAGGGGGTGACTATGGCTACACCTTC.

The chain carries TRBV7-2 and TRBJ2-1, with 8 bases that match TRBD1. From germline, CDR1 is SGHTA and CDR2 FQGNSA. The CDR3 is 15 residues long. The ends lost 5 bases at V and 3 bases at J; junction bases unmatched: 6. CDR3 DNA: TGTGCCAGCAGCGAAACAGGGGGGCTCTACAATGAGCAGTTCTTC. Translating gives CASSETGGLYNEQFF.